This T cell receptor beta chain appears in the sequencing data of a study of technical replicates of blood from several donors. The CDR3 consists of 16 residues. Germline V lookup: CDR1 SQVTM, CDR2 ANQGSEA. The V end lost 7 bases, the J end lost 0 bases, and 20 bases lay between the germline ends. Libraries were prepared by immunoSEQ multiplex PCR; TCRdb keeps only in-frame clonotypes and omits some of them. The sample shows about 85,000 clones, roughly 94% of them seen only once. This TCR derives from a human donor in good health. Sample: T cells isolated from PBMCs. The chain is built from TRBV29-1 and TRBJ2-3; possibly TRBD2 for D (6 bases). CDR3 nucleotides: TGCAGCGCTTATCTCGGTAGCGGTACTAGCACAGATACGCAGTATTTT. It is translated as CSAYLGSGTSTDTQYF.